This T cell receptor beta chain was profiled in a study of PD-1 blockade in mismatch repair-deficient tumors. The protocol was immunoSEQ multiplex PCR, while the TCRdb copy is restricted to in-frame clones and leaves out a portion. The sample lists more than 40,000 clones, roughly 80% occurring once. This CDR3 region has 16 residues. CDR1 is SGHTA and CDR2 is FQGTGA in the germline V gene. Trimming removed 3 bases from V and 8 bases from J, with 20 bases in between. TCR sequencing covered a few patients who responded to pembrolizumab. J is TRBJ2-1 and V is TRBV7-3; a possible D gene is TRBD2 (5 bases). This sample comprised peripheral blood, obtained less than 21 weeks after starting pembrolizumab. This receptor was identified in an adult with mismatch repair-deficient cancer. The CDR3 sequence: CASSFGSSTLFYEQFF. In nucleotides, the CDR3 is TGTGCCAGCAGCTTTGGATCTAGCACCCTTTTCTATGAGCAGTTCTTC.